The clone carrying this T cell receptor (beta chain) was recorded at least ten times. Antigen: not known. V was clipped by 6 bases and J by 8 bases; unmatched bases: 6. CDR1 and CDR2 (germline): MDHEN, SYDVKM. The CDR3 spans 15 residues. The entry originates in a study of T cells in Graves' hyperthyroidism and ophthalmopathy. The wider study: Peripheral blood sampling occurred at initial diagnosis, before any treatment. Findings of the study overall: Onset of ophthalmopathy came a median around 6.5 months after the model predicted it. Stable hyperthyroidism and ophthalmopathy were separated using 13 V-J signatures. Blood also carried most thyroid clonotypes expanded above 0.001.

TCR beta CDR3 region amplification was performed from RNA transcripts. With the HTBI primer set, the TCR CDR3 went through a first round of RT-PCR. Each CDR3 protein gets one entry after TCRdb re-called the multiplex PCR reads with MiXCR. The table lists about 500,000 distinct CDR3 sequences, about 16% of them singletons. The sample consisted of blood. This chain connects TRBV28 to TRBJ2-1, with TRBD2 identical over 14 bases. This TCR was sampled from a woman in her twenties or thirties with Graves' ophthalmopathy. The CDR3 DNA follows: TGTGCCAGCAGCTTGGGACTAGCGGGAGTGGATGAGCAGTTCTTC. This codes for CASSLGLAGVDEQFF.